The 29 T cell receptor beta chains below were found in one sample sequenced in a study of OX40 agonist ivuxolimab in advanced cancers. Produced via immunoSEQ multiplex PCR; TCRdb's table is partial and in-frame only. The data hold approximately 110,000 clones, with about nine tenths observed a single time. Source: CD4+ or CD8+ T cells sorted from blood, taken in a trial of the OX40 agonist ivuxolimab. Source of these receptors: an adult with an advanced solid tumor such as melanoma, head and neck, liver or kidney cancer.

V and J are TRBV5-1 and TRBJ2-5; D is uncertain. The CDR3 runs to 13 residues. V was cut by 4 bases and J by 1 base, with 8 bases left in between. Germline assignment: CDR1 SGHRS and CDR2 YFSETQ. The CDR3 reads CASSAPLQETQYF. The CDR3 DNA reads as TGCGCCAGCAGCGCCCCGCTCCAAGAGACCCAGTACTTC.

This chain uses TRBV4-1 with TRBJ1-1, with a weak D call TRBD1 (5 bases). Germline CDR1 reads MGHRA; CDR2 reads YSYEKL. CDR3 length equals 15 residues. The V gene lost 6 bases and the J gene lost 0 bases, with 14 bases spanning the gap. The DNA for the CDR3 is TGCGCCAGCAGTTTTGGGACGTACTTGAACACTGAAGCTTTCTTT. Translated, it gives CASSFGTYLNTEAFF.

This chain connects TRBV6-6 to TRBJ2-1; D gene uncertain. The CDR3 runs 14 residues. The germline V and J ends were trimmed by 6 bases and 0 bases, with 9 bases remaining between them. The germline V gene has CDR1 MNHNY and CDR2 SVGAGI (reference sequence). The DNA for the CDR3 is TGTGCCAGCAGCCCACGACCCTCCTACAATGAGCAGTTCTTC. Its protein product is CASSPRPSYNEQFF.

V usage is TRBV4-1 and J usage is TRBJ2-7; the D gene could be TRBD1 or TRBD2 (5 bases each). The CDR3 is made up of 15 amino acids. Deletions cut 8 bases from V and 1 base from J, with 18 bases between. Germline values: CDR1 MGHRA, CDR2 YSYEKL. Written as DNA, the CDR3 is TGCGCCAGCCGTAGCGAGGGCAGGGAGTCCTACGAGCAGTACTTC. This translates into CASRSEGRESYEQYF.

This clone was found once. The rearrangement uses TRBV7-2 and TRBJ2-1; 7 bases are shared with TRBD2. V lost 4 bases, J lost 0 bases, and 9 bases stayed unmatched. The CDR3 has 17 residues. Germline CDR1 SGHTA, CDR2 FQGNSA. CDR3 protein: CASSSRSGSSSYNEQFF. In DNA, the CDR3 is TGTGCCAGCAGCTCCCGTAGCGGGTCTAGCTCCTACAATGAGCAGTTCTTC.

This clone has more than one count but fewer than ten. The gene calls are TRBV6-6 and TRBJ2-1; D may be TRBD1 (5 bases). With 7 bases removed from V and 7 bases from J, the gap between germline ends came to 20 bases. CDR1 is MNHNY, CDR2 SVGAGI, per germline (reference sequence). The CDR3 spans 15 residues. The CDR3 reads CASTLWGGARNEQFF. The CDR3 nucleotides are TGTGCCAGCACCCTTTGGGGCGGAGCTCGGAATGAGCAGTTCTTC.

The V gene is TRBV28, the J gene TRBJ1-2; TRBD1 matches at 8 bases. J gave up 7 bases and V 6 bases, and 7 bases lay outside the gene matches. CDR3 length equals 13 residues. Germline V lookup: CDR1 MDHEN, CDR2 SYDVKM. The CDR3 loop is CASSDTGGGGYTF. For the CDR3, the DNA is TGTGCCAGCAGCGATACAGGGGGAGGTGGCTACACCTTC.

The rearrangement joins TRBV28 to TRBJ2-1, with D uncertain. CDR1 and CDR2 (germline): MDHEN, SYDVKM. The CDR3 length is 13 residues. V was shortened by 5 bases and J by 5 bases, with 10 bases between the two germline ends. CDR3 DNA sequence: TGTGCCAGCAGTCTCTCGTACGACAATGAGCAGTTCTTC. It translates to CASSLSYDNEQFF.

The V and J genes are TRBV11-3 and TRBJ2-1; D is unresolved. The CDR3 is 14 amino acids. Germline CDR1 and CDR2: SGHNT and YENEEA. Trimming removed 2 bases from V and 3 bases from J, with 8 bases in between. The chain's CDR3 is CASSLPGVYNEQFF. CDR3 bases: TGTGCCAGCAGCTTACCAGGAGTCTACAATGAGCAGTTCTTC.

The genes are TRBV5-4 and TRBJ2-5; D is unclear. V lost 1 base, J lost 4 bases, and 5 bases lay in between. The CDR3 extends over 12 amino acids. CDR1 SGHNT and CDR2 YYREEE come from the germline V gene (reference sequence). The CDR3 region is CASSLNRETQYF. The CDR3 coding sequence is TGTGCCAGCAGCTTGAATAGAGAGACCCAGTACTTC.

The chain employs TRBV18 and TRBJ2-2; 7 nucleotides agree with TRBD1. This CDR3 comprises 17 residues. Germline V gene data show CDR1 as KGHSH and CDR2 as LQKENI. J was trimmed by 3 bases and V by 1 base; bases with no gene match: 8. The CDR3 sequence is CASSPRELGTDTGELFF. The CDR3 nucleotides are TGTGCCAGCTCACCACGCGAACTGGGGACAGACACCGGGGAGCTGTTTTTT.

The chain uses TRBV15 and TRBJ2-2; 7 nucleotides line up with TRBD1. J gave up 5 bases and V 1 base, and 4 bases lay outside the gene matches. Germline V CDR1 and CDR2: LNHNV, YYDKDF (reference sequence). This CDR3 has 15 residues. In nucleotides, the CDR3 is TGTGCCACCAGCAGAGGGCAGGGGGATACCGGGGAGCTGTTTTTT. Translated, it gives CATSRGQGDTGELFF. The full variable domain, completed using reference TRBV15 and TRBJ2-2, is DAMVIQNPRYQVTQFGKPVTLSCSQTLNHNVMYWYQQKSSQAPKLLFHYYDKDFNNEADTPDNFQSRRPNTSFCFLDIRSPGLGDTAMYLCATSRGQGDTGELFFGEGSRLTVL.

This clone has just one count. The chain recombines TRBV12-5 with TRBJ2-3; D is possibly TRBD2 (6 bases). The CDR3 runs to 15 residues. Germline V gives CDR1 LGHNT, CDR2 FRNRAP. V dropped 6 bases and J dropped 5 bases, with 18 bases sitting between them. CDR3 sequence (DNA): TGTGCTAGTGGAGCACACGGGGGTGTAAGAGATACGCAGTATTTT. Residues: CASGAHGGVRDTQYF.

The chain has TRBV7-3 and TRBJ2-5, with D possibly matching TRBD1 (6 bases). The CDR3 covers 15 residues. The germline V gene has CDR1 SGHTA and CDR2 FQGTGA. Trimming pared 1 base from V and 2 bases from J, leaving 11 bases between. CDR3 in DNA: TGTGCCAGCAGCTTAATGGGGACACTTCAAGAGACCCAGTACTTC. It codes for CASSLMGTLQETQYF. Full variable domain (missing parts from reference TRBV7-3 and TRBJ2-5): GAGVSQTPSNKVTEKGKYVELRCDPISGHTALYWYRQSLGQGPEFLIYFQGTGAADDSGLPNDRFFAVRPEGSVSTLKIQRTERGDSAVYLCASSLMGTLQETQYFGPGTRLLVL.

The rearrangement links TRBV6-5 to TRBJ1-1; D perhaps matches TRBD1 (5 bases). Trimming stripped 2 bases from V and 3 bases from J, with 10 bases between. CDR1 MNHEY and CDR2 SVGAGI come from the germline V gene. The CDR3 is 14 residues long. The chain's CDR3 is CASSYGGGDTEAFF. CDR3 DNA sequence: TGTGCCAGCAGTTACGGGGGGGGAGACACTGAAGCTTTCTTT.

This chain links TRBV5-1 with TRBJ2-3; the D gene could be TRBD1 or TRBD2 (5 bases each). Trimming left V 4 bases short and J 4 bases short, with 19 bases between. Germline V gene data show CDR1 as SGHRS and CDR2 as YFSETQ. There are 16 residues in the CDR3. Here the CDR3 reads CASSLGDWRASDTQYF. CDR3 nucleotide sequence: TGCGCCAGCAGCCTGGGGGATTGGCGGGCCTCAGATACGCAGTATTTT.

This CDR3 is CASSLDPAGASEQYF. CDR3 bases: TGTGCCAGCAGCTTAGACCCCGCCGGGGCAAGCGAGCAGTACTTC. The V gene is TRBV11-2, the J gene TRBJ2-7, with D perhaps being TRBD1 or TRBD2 (5 bases each). Germline-derived CDR1 and CDR2 are SGHAT and FQNNGV. V lost 0 bases and J 6 bases, leaving 15 bases between the germline ends. CDR3 length equals 15 residues.

The J gene is TRBJ2-7, the V gene TRBV28, with D hard to call. Trimming cost V 5 bases and J 2 bases, with 7 bases left between them. The length of the CDR3 is 12 residues. Per germline, CDR1 MDHEN and CDR2 SYDVKM. Here the CDR3 DNA reads TGTGCCAGCAGTCCCCTAACCTACGAGCAGTACTTC. It yields the protein CASSPLTYEQYF.

Of note for this clone: Other DNA sequences within the sample encode an identical CDR3. The chain couples TRBV18 to TRBJ2-1, with 9 bases lining up with TRBD2. Germline CDR1 KGHSH, CDR2 LQKENI. CDR3 length equals 16 residues. Trimming cost V 0 bases and J 0 bases; bases outside gene matches: 0. The chain's CDR3 is CASSPPSGGSYNEQFF. The CDR3 DNA reads as TGTGCCAGCTCACCACCTAGCGGGGGCTCCTACAATGAGCAGTTCTTC. The full variable domain, in which reference TRBV18 and TRBJ2-1 provide the parts outside the CDR3, is NAGVMQNPRHLVRRRGQEARLRCSPMKGHSHVYWYRQLPEEGLKFMVYLQKENIIDESGMPKERFSAEFPKEGPSILRIQQVVRGDSAAYFCASSPPSGGSYNEQFFGPGTRLTVL.

The V and J genes are TRBV15 and TRBJ2-5; D is undetermined. This CDR3 has 14 residues. V was shortened by 3 bases and J by 5 bases, with 13 bases between the two germline ends. From germline, CDR1 is LNHNV and CDR2 YYDKDF (reference sequence). The CDR3 nucleotides are TGTGCCACCAGCAGGGCTCCTTATCGGGAGACCCAGTACTTC. The encoded protein is CATSRAPYRETQYF.

The sample holds one count of this clone. This rearrangement joins TRBV28 to TRBJ1-6; TRBD1 matches at 8 bases. V lost 2 bases and J lost 10; bases outside the gene matches: 4. This CDR3 has 14 residues. The germline gives CDR1 MDHEN, CDR2 SYDVKM. This chain's CDR3 is CASSLRQGQSPLHF. CDR3 sequence (DNA): TGTGCCAGCAGTTTACGACAGGGGCAGTCACCCCTCCACTTT.

CDR3 DNA: TGTGCCAGCAGTTTATTAGCCGGGAATGGCTACACCTTC. It is translated as CASSLLAGNGYTF. V usage is TRBV27 and J usage is TRBJ1-2; D is unresolved. Germline V gene lookup returns CDR1 MNHEY and CDR2 SMNVEV (reference sequence). The CDR3 length is 13 residues. Trimming removed 1 base from V and 6 bases from J, with 9 bases in between.

V and J are TRBV6-6 and TRBJ1-2; D remains ambiguous. This CDR3 has 14 amino acids. Trimming took 0 bases from V and 1 from J, leaving 6 bases between them. Germline V gene data show CDR1 as MNHNY and CDR2 as SVGAGI (reference sequence). CDR3 in DNA: TGTGCCAGCAGTTACTCGACCATTAACTATGGCTACACCTTC. Translated: CASSYSTINYGYTF.

The chain recombines TRBV5-1 with TRBJ1-2; D is unclear. Trimming took off 0 bases at V and 2 bases at J, with 8 bases between the two ends. The CDR3 covers 14 residues. Germline V gives CDR1 SGHRS, CDR2 YFSETQ. CDR3 sequence (DNA): TGCGCCAGCAGCTTGGGGGCGACGAACTATGGCTACACCTTC. It translates to CASSLGATNYGYTF.

The chain is built from TRBV27 and TRBJ1-1; tentatively, D is TRBD1 (5 bases). The germline gives CDR1 MNHEY, CDR2 SMNVEV (reference sequence). CDR3 length: 17 residues. The V end lost 0 bases, the J end lost 0 bases, and 14 bases lay between the germline ends. DNA for the CDR3: TGTGCCAGCAGTTTATCCGGGTGGGGGATGATGAACACTGAAGCTTTCTTT. It yields the protein CASSLSGWGMMNTEAFF.

The chain links TRBV5-4 to TRBJ2-3; 12 bases are shared with TRBD2. Germline CDR1 is SGHNT and CDR2 is YYREEE (reference sequence). The trim removed 4 bases at V and 5 bases at J, leaving 8 bases unmatched. This CDR3 comprises 16 residues. The DNA of the CDR3 is TGTGCCAGCAGCCCGAGGACTAGCGGGATAGAAGATACGCAGTATTTT. Translating it yields CASSPRTSGIEDTQYF.

The chain links TRBV27 to TRBJ2-5; D gene uncertain. This CDR3 is 13 amino acids long. V lost 4 bases and J lost 4, with 10 bases in between. Germline CDR1 reads MNHEY; CDR2 reads SMNVEV (reference sequence). CDR3 region: CASSSARRETQYF. The CDR3, as DNA: TGTGCCAGCAGTTCGGCTCGTAGAGAGACCCAGTACTTC.

V gene TRBV7-9 combines with J gene TRBJ1-2; D uncertain. The V end lost 1 base, the J end lost 4 bases, and 10 bases lay between the germline ends. This CDR3 spans 14 amino acids. The germline V gene has CDR1 SEHNR and CDR2 FQNEAQ (reference sequence). CDR3 sequence: CASSLGLEPYGYTF. The CDR3 nucleotides are TGTGCCAGCAGCTTAGGTCTGGAGCCCTATGGCTACACCTTC.

The rearrangement links TRBV9 to TRBJ1-1, with D possibly matching TRBD1 (5 bases). CDR1 is SGDLS and CDR2 is YYNGEE in the germline V gene. This CDR3 contains 13 residues. V lost 3 bases, J lost 6 bases, and 12 bases lay in between. In nucleotides, the CDR3 is TGTGCCAGCAGCGGGGGGGTGAGTCCTGAAGCTTTCTTT. This codes for CASSGGVSPEAFF.